The 26 T cell receptor beta chains in this list originate from one sample, sequenced in a study of blood T cell repertoires in COVID-19 (dated by TCRdb to between 2020 and 2021). Receptors were amplified or captured by the immunoSEQ multiplex PCR assay. What TCRdb holds here is the immuneACCESS table cut down to in-frame rearrangements. Part of the clones is not present; checked against another copy, under half of the missing clones reflect an unresolved V gene, and the others are unexplained. This sample is represented by over 45,000 clones; about nine tenths of them were singletons. The ten largest clones add up to 5% to 6.5% of the sample. Input material: peripheral blood. These receptors were collected from a man in his 70s with acute or convalescent COVID-19.

This chain joins TRBV7-6 and TRBJ1-3; no definite D call. Germline-derived CDR1 and CDR2 are SGHVS and FNYEAQ. Trimming removed 5 bases at V and 0 bases at J, with 14 bases between. The CDR3 has 16 residues. CDR3 sequence reads: CASSPPGVYSGNTIYF. DNA for the CDR3: TGTGCCAGCAGCCCTCCCGGGGTCTACTCTGGAAACACCATATATTTT.

The chain carries TRBV28 and TRBJ2-5; 7 bases agree with TRBD1. V lost 6 bases to trimming and J lost 1 base; unmatched junction nucleotides: 8. The CDR3 spans 15 residues. The germline gives CDR1 MDHEN, CDR2 SYDVKM. The CDR3 reads CASSPKGTVQETQYF. The CDR3 coding sequence is TGTGCCAGCAGCCCCAAGGGGACAGTCCAAGAGACCCAGTACTTC.

The chain links TRBV2 to TRBJ1-5; D is unclear. This CDR3 has 16 residues. The germline CDR1 and CDR2 sequences are SNHLY and FYNNEI. The V gene lost 7 bases and the J gene lost 0 bases, with 16 bases spanning the gap. The CDR3, as DNA: TGTGCCAGCACATCCAGGTTGCTCCGTAGCAATCAGCCCCAGCATTTT. It encodes CASTSRLLRSNQPQHF. The full variable domain, rest sourced from reference TRBV2 and TRBJ1-5, is EPEVTQTPSHQVTQMGQEVILRCVPISNHLYFYWYRQILGQKVEFLVSFYNNEISEKSEIFDDQFSVERPDGSNFTLKIRSTKLEDSAMYFCASTSRLLRSNQPQHFGDGTRLSIL.

This chain links TRBV5-8 with TRBJ1-5, with TRBD1 as a possible D gene (5 bases). The CDR3 has 20 amino acids. V shed 2 bases and J shed 0 bases, with 24 bases lying between them. The V gene's germline CDR1 is SGHTS and CDR2 YDEGEE. CDR3 in amino acids: CASSFHPMRGTGYSNQPQHF. CDR3 DNA sequence: TGTGCCAGCAGCTTCCATCCCATGCGCGGGACGGGGTATAGCAATCAGCCCCAGCATTTT.

CDR3 nucleotides: TGTGCCAGCAGTCCCGAAGCGGGTGCCTACAATGAGCAGTTCTTC. Encoded protein: CASSPEAGAYNEQFF. The chain uses TRBV6-2 or TRBV6-3 and TRBJ2-1, with a possible D match to TRBD2 (6 bases). Germline CDR1 is MNHEY and CDR2 is SVGEGT. CDR3 length equals 15 residues. The V and J ends lost 5 bases and 2 bases respectively, with 13 bases between them.

This clone occurred once. J is TRBJ2-6 and V is TRBV15; 8 positions match TRBD1. Per germline, CDR1 LNHNV and CDR2 YYDKDF (reference sequence). J lost 0 bases, V lost 5 bases, and 12 bases had no gene match. The CDR3 runs 19 residues. In nucleotides, the CDR3 is TGTGCCACCAGCGTTCCGACCGGGACAGGACTCTCTGGGGCCAACGTCCTGACTTTC. Translated: CATSVPTGTGLSGANVLTF.

V gene TRBV18 combines with J gene TRBJ2-5; TRBD1 is a possible D gene (5 bases). Germline assignment: CDR1 KGHSH and CDR2 LQKENI. This CDR3 has 14 amino acids. The ends were cut back, 4 bases at V and 1 base at J, with 10 bases in the middle. The CDR3: CASSRGRAQETQYF. The DNA for the CDR3 is TGTGCCAGCTCACGGGGCAGGGCCCAAGAGACCCAGTACTTC. Supplemented by reference TRBV18 and TRBJ2-5, the full variable domain reads NAGVMQNPRHLVRRRGQEARLRCSPMKGHSHVYWYRQLPEEGLKFMVYLQKENIIDESGMPKERFSAEFPKEGPSILRIQQVVRGDSAAYFCASSRGRAQETQYFGPGTRLLVL.

This chain joins TRBV27 and TRBJ1-1; 8 bases fit TRBD1. With 3 bases clipped from V and 5 bases from J, the junction kept 5 bases outside the gene matches. The germline V gene has CDR1 MNHEY and CDR2 SMNVEV (reference sequence). The CDR3 has 14 residues. The CDR3 nucleotides are TGTGCCAGCAGTTTGACAGGGGCGGGGACTGAAGCTTTCTTT. As protein: CASSLTGAGTEAFF.

The rearrangement links TRBV7-2 to TRBJ1-2; D possibly corresponds to TRBD1 (5 bases). Trimming took 4 bases from V and 4 from J, leaving 10 bases between them. Germline V gene lookup returns CDR1 SGHTA and CDR2 FQGNSA. The CDR3 length is 13 residues. The DNA of the CDR3 is TGTGCCAGCAGCTCCCAGGGAATCTATGGCTACACCTTC. Translation: CASSSQGIYGYTF.

The V gene is TRBV5-1, the J gene TRBJ1-2, with a weak D call TRBD1 (6 bases). This CDR3 region has 14 residues. Germline loops: CDR1 SGHRS, CDR2 YFSETQ. V lost 4 bases to trimming and J lost 7 bases, with 17 bases between them. The CDR3 reads CASSPRRGASGYTF. CDR3 bases: TGCGCCAGCAGCCCCCGCCGGGGGGCGTCTGGCTACACCTTC.

The V gene is TRBV30, the J gene TRBJ2-4, with 7 bases lining up with TRBD1. V shed 2 bases and J 0 bases; nucleotides not matched to a gene: 13. Germline lookup yields CDR1 GTSNPN and CDR2 SVGIG (reference sequence). The CDR3 contains 18 residues. The chain's CDR3 is CAWSSRGPTTTAKNIQYF. CDR3 nucleotides: TGTGCCTGGAGTTCGAGGGGGCCTACGACGACAGCCAAAAACATTCAGTACTTC.

This clone was counted only a few times. Different DNA sequences within this sample yield the same CDR3. This chain joins TRBV7-8 and TRBJ1-3; 7 bases agree with TRBD1. This CDR3 spans 16 amino acids. V was clipped by 5 bases and J by 1 base; unmatched bases: 8. The germline CDR1 and CDR2 sequences are SGHVS and FQNEAQ. CDR3 in amino acids: CASSPRQGGSGNTIYF. The CDR3 DNA sequence: TGTGCCAGCAGCCCCCGCCAGGGGGGATCTGGAAACACCATATATTTT.

V is TRBV3-1 (or the pseudogene TRBV3-2) and J is TRBJ1-2; D might be TRBD1 (6 bases). The CDR3 has 10 amino acids. Trimming shortened V by 3 bases and J by 13 bases, and 9 bases separated the two germline ends. The V gene's germline CDR1 is LGHDT and CDR2 YNNKEL (reference sequence). CDR3 nucleotide sequence: TGTGCCAGCAGCCAGGGGGCGGGCACCTTC. Its protein is CASSQGAGTF.

The gene calls are TRBV7-2 and TRBJ1-2; maybe TRBD1 (6 bases). Germline V gene sequence: CDR1 SGHTA, CDR2 FQGNSA. The CDR3 has 13 amino acids. Trimming removed 5 bases at V and 8 bases at J, with 15 bases between. CDR3 DNA: TGTGCCAGCAGCCACAGGGTGACGGGAGGCTACACCTTC. It encodes CASSHRVTGGYTF.

This chain joins TRBV6-6 and TRBJ2-6; TRBD2 is a possible D gene (5 bases). This CDR3 comprises 15 residues. Germline-derived CDR1 and CDR2 are MNHNY and SVGAGI (reference sequence). V was pared by 2 bases and J by 3 bases, with 8 bases between. In DNA form, the CDR3 reads TGTGCCAGCAGTTACGAGGAGGATGGGGCCAACGTCCTGACTTTC. This encodes CASSYEEDGANVLTF.

The V and J genes are TRBV2 and TRBJ1-1; D gene ambiguous. The CDR3 runs 13 residues. Trimming pared 6 bases from V and 1 base from J, leaving 9 bases between. Germline V gene sequence: CDR1 SNHLY, CDR2 FYNNEI. Written as DNA, the CDR3 is TGTGCCAGCAGGTCGCAAGCGAACACTGAAGCTTTCTTT. Protein: CASRSQANTEAFF.

Only one count was recorded for this clone. J is TRBJ2-7 and V is TRBV24-1; possibly TRBD2 for D (5 bases). Trimming cost V 4 bases and J 1 base, with 7 bases left between them. Germline V gene lookup returns CDR1 KGHDR and CDR2 SFDVKD. This CDR3 comprises 13 residues. CDR3 protein: CATSERGSYEQYF. The DNA for the CDR3 is TGTGCCACCAGTGAGCGCGGGTCCTACGAGCAGTACTTC.

The V gene is TRBV7-7, the J gene TRBJ2-5, with D perhaps matching TRBD1 (7 bases). The CDR3 covers 14 residues. Germline V gene lookup returns CDR1 SSHAT and CDR2 FNYEAQ (reference sequence). Trimming cost V 11 bases and J 1 base, with 17 bases left between them. CDR3 loop: CAPSRRGPQETQYF. In nucleotides, the CDR3 is TGTGCCCCCTCGCGGAGGGGGCCCCAAGAGACCCAGTACTTC.

The V gene is TRBV4-2, the J gene TRBJ2-5; a weak D match, TRBD1 (6 bases). The CDR3 is 15 residues long. Trimming removed 4 bases at V and 3 bases at J, with 15 bases between. Germline assignment: CDR1 LGHNA and CDR2 YNFKEQ. As DNA, the CDR3 is TGTGCCAGCAGCCTCGACACAGGGTTTAAAGAGACCCAGTACTTC. Residues: CASSLDTGFKETQYF.

This clone appeared once. The CDR3 nucleotides read TGTGCCAGCAGCCAAGATCGCGGGGGGGACAATGAGCAGTTCTTC. Its protein is CASSQDRGGDNEQFF. The gene calls are TRBV3-1 (or the pseudogene TRBV3-2) and TRBJ2-1; 9 bases map to TRBD2. Losses at the gene ends were 0 bases for V and 5 bases for J; bases not matched to a gene: 2. Per germline, CDR1 LGHDT and CDR2 YNNKEL (reference sequence). The CDR3 loop spans 15 amino acids.

This chain links TRBV21-1 with TRBJ2-2; the table's D call, TRBD2, has no DNA check behind it. TRBV21-1 is flagged as a pseudogene. The CDR3 has 16 amino acids. The CDR3 is CASSKARHPNTGELFF. The CDR3 bases are TGTGCCAGCAGCAAAGCGAGGCACCCGAACACCGGGGAGCTGTTTTTT.

This chain joins TRBV5-1 and TRBJ1-1; 12 nucleotides line up with TRBD1. Looked up from germline, CDR1 is SGHRS and CDR2 is YFSETQ. V lost 7 bases and J lost 1; bases outside the gene matches: 14. The CDR3 runs 18 residues. The CDR3 DNA is TGCGCCAGCGGCATCCCCGGGACAGGGGGCTCGGGGAACACTGAAGCTTTCTTT. It yields the protein CASGIPGTGGSGNTEAFF.

This chain links TRBV28 with TRBJ1-1; 11 bases agree with TRBD1. Germline V CDR1 and CDR2: MDHEN, SYDVKM. With 3 bases clipped from V and 4 bases from J, the junction kept 10 bases outside the gene matches. The CDR3 runs to 17 residues. CDR3 residues: CASSFPRTGGLGTEAFF. The DNA for the CDR3 is TGTGCCAGCAGTTTCCCACGGACAGGGGGCTTGGGCACTGAAGCTTTCTTT.

V is TRBV4-1 and J is TRBJ2-2; D is undetermined. Germline V gene data show CDR1 as MGHRA and CDR2 as YSYEKL. The CDR3 loop spans 12 amino acids. The V and J ends lost 2 bases and 7 bases respectively, with 5 bases between them. The CDR3 coding sequence is TGCGCCAGCAGCCAAAGAGACGGGGAGCTGTTTTTT. It codes for CASSQRDGELFF.

The genes are TRBV9 and TRBJ2-3; 9 positions match TRBD2. The length of the CDR3 is 17 residues. In germline, CDR1 is SGDLS, CDR2 YYNGEE. The trim removed 0 bases at V and 3 bases at J, leaving 8 bases unmatched. CDR3 in DNA: TGTGCCAGCAGCGTAGTGTCGGCGGGGGGGCCAACAGATACGCAGTATTTT. Protein sequence: CASSVVSAGGPTDTQYF.

V and J are TRBV11-2 and TRBJ2-1; 10 bases fit TRBD2. CDR1 and CDR2 (germline): SGHAT, FQNNGV. With 5 bases clipped from V and 4 bases from J, the junction kept 8 bases outside the gene matches. This CDR3 comprises 16 residues. The CDR3 sequence is CASSTRTSGAYNEQFF. CDR3 DNA sequence: TGTGCCAGCAGCACCAGAACTAGCGGGGCTTACAATGAGCAGTTCTTC.